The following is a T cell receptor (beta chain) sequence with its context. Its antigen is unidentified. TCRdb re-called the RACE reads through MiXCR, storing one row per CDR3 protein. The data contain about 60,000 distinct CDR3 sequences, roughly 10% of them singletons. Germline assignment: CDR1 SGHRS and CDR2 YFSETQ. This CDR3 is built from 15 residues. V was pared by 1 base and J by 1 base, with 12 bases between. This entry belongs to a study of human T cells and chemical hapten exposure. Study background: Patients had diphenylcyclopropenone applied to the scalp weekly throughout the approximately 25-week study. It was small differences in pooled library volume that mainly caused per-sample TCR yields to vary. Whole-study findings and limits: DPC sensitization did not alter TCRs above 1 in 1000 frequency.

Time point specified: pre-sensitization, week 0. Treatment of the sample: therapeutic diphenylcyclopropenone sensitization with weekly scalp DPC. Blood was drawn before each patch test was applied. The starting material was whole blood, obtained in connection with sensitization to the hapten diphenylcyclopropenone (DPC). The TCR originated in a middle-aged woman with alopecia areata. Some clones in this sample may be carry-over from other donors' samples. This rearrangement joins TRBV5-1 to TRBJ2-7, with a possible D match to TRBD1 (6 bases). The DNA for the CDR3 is TGCGCCAGCAGCTTGTTCGGGACACCTTCCTACGAGCAGTACTTC. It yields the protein CASSLFGTPSYEQYF.